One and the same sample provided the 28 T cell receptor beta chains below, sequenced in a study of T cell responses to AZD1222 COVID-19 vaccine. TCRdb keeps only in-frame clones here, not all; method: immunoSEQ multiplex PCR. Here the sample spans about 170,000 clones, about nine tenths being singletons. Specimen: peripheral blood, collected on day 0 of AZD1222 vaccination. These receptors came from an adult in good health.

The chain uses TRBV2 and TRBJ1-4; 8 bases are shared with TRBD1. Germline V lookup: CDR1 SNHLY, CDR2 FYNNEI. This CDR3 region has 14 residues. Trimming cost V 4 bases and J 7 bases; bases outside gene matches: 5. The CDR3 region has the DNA TGTGCCAGCAGTGGGGGGCAGGGGGCTGAAAAACTGTTTTTT. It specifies CASSGGQGAEKLFF.

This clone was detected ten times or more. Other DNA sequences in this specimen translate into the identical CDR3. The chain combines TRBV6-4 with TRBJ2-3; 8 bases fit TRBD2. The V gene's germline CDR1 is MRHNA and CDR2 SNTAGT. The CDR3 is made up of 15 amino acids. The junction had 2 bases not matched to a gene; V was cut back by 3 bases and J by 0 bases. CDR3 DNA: TGTGCCAGCAGTGAAGCTAGCGGGAGCACAGATACGCAGTATTTT. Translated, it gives CASSEASGSTDTQYF.

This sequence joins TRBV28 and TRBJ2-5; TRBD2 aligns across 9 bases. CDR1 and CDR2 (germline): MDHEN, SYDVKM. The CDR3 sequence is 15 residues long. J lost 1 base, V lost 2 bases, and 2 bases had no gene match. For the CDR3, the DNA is TGTGCCAGCAGTTTACGGCGGGGGGGCCAAGAGACCCAGTACTTC. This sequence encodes CASSLRRGGQETQYF.

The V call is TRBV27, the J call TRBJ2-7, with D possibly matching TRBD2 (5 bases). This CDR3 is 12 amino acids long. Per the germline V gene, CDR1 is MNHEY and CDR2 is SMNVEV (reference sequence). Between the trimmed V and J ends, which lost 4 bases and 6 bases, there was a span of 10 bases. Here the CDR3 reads CASSSVGVEQYF. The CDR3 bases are TGTGCCAGCAGTTCGGTCGGGGTCGAGCAGTACTTC.

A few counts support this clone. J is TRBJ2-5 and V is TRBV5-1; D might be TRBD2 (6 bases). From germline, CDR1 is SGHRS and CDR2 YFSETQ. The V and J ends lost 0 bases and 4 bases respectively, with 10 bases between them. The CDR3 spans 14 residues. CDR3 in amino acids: CASSLGGDSETQYF. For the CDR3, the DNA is TGCGCCAGCAGCTTGGGCGGGGATTCAGAGACCCAGTACTTC.

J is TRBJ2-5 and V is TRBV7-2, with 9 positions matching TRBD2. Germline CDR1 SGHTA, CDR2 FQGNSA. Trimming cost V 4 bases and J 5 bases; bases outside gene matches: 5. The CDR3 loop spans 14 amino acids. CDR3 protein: CASSSLAGVETQYF. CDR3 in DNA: TGTGCCAGCAGCTCCTTAGCGGGGGTGGAGACCCAGTACTTC.

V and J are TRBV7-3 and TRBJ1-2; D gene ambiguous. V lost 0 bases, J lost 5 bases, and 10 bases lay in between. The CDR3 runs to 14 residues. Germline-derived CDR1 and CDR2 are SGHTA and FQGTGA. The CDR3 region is CASSLTGTAYGYTF. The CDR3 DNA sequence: TGTGCCAGCAGCTTAACCGGTACAGCATATGGCTACACCTTC.

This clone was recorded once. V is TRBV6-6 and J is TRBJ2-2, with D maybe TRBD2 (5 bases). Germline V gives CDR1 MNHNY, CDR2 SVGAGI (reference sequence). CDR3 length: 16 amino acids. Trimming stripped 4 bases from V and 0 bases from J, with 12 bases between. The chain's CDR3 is CASSSRTGANTGELFF. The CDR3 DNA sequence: TGTGCCAGCAGTTCTAGGACTGGGGCGAACACCGGGGAGCTGTTTTTT.

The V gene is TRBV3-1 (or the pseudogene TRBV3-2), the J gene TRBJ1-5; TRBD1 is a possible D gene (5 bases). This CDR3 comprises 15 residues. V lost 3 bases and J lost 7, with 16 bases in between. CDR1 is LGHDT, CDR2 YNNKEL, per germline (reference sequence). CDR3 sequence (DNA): TGTGCCAGCAGCCACGGCAGGGAGGTCAACCAGCCCCAGCATTTT. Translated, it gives CASSHGREVNQPQHF.

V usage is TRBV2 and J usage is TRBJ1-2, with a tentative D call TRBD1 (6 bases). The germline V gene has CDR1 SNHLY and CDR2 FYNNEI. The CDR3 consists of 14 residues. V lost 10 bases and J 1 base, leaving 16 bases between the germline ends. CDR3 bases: TGTGCCACCCATCAAGGGGGGAATAACTATGGCTACACCTTC. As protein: CATHQGGNNYGYTF.

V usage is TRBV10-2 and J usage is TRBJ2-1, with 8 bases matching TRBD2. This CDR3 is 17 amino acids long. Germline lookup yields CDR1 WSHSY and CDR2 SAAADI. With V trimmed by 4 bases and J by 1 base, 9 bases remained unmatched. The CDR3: CASSGGVAGISYNEQFF. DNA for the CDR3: TGCGCCAGCAGTGGGGGAGTAGCGGGGATTTCCTACAATGAGCAGTTCTTC.

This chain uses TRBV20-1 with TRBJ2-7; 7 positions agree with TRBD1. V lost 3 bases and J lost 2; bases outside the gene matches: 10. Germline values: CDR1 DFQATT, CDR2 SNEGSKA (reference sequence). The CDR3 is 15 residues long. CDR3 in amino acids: CSASGRGLNTYEQYF. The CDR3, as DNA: TGCAGTGCTAGTGGTAGGGGGCTCAATACCTACGAGCAGTACTTC.

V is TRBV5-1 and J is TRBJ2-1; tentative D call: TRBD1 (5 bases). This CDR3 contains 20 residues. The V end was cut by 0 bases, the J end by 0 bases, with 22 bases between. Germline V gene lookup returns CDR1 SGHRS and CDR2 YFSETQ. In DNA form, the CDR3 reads TGCGCCAGCAGCTTGGGGCTCCCCCTAAGGACACCTAACTCCTACAATGAGCAGTTCTTC. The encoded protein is CASSLGLPLRTPNSYNEQFF. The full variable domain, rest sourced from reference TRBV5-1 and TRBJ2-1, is KAGVTQTPRYLIKTRGQQVTLSCSPISGHRSVSWYQQTPGQGLQFLFEYFSETQRNKGNFPGRFSGRQFSNSRSEMNVSTLELGDSALYLCASSLGLPLRTPNSYNEQFFGPGTRLTVL.

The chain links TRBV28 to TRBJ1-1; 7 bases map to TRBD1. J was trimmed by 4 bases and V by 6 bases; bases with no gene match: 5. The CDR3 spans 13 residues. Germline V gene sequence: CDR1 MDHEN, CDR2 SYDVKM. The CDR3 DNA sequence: TGTGCCAGCAGCCCGACAGGGCTCACTGAAGCTTTCTTT. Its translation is CASSPTGLTEAFF.

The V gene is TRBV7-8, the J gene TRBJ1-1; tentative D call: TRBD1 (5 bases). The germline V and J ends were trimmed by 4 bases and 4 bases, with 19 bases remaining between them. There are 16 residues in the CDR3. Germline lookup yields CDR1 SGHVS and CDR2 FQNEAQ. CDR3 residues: CASSSLPRGLGTEAFF. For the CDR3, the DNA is TGTGCCAGCAGCTCGCTACCGAGGGGCCTGGGCACTGAAGCTTTCTTT.

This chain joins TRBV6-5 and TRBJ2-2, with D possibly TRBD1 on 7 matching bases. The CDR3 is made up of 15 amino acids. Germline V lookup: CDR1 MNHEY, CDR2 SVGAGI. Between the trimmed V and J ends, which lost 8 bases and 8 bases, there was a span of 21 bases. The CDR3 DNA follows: TGTGCCAGCGATGCGGGACAGACGAGGAGGGGGGAGCTGTTTTTT. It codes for CASDAGQTRRGELFF.

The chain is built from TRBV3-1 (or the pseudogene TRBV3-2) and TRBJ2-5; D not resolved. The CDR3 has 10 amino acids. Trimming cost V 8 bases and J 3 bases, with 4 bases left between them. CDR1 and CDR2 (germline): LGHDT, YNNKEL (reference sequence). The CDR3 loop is CASGKETQYF. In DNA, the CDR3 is TGTGCCAGCGGGAAAGAGACCCAGTACTTC.

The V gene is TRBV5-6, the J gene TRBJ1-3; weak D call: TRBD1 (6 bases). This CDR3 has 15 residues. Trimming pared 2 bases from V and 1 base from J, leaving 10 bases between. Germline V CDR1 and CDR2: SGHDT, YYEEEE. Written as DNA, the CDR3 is TGTGCCAGCAGCTTCATGGGGGCTTCTGGAAACACCATATATTTT. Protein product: CASSFMGASGNTIYF.

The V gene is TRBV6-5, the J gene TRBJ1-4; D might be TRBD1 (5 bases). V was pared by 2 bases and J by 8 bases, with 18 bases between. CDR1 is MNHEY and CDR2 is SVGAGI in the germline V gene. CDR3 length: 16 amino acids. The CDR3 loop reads CASSYLGFGGNEKLFF. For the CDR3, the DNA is TGTGCCAGCAGTTACCTCGGGTTCGGGGGGAACGAAAAACTGTTTTTT.

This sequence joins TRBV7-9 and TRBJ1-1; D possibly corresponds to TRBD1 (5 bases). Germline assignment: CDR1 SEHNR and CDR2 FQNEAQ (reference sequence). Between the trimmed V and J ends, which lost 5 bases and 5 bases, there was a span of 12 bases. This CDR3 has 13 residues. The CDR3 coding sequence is TGTGCCAGCAGCGTACGGGACCGAACTGAAGCTTTCTTT. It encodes CASSVRDRTEAFF.

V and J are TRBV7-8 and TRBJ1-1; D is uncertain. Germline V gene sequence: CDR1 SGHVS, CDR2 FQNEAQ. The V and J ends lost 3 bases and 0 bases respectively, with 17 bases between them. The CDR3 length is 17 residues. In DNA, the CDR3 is TGTGCCAGCAGCTTTCTGCGTTGGGGTCCCCTGAACACTGAAGCTTTCTTT. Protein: CASSFLRWGPLNTEAFF. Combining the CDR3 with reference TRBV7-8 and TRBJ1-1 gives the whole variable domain GAGVSQSPRYKVAKRGQDVALRCDPISGHVSLFWYQQALGQGPEFLTYFQNEAQLDKSGLPSDRFFAERPEGSVSTLKIQRTQQEDSAVYLCASSFLRWGPLNTEAFFGQGTRLTVV.

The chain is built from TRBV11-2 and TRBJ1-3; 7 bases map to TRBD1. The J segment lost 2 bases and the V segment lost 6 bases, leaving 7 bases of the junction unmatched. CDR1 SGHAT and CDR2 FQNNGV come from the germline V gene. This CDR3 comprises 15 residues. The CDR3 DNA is TGTGCCAGCAGACATCTACAGGGGACTGGAAACACCATATATTTT. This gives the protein CASRHLQGTGNTIYF. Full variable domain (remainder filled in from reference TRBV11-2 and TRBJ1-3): EAGVAQSPRYKIIEKRQSVAFWCNPISGHATLYWYQQILGQGPKLLIQFQNNGVVDDSQLPKDRFSAERLKGVDSTLKIQPAKLEDSAVYLCASRHLQGTGNTIYFGEGSWLTVV.

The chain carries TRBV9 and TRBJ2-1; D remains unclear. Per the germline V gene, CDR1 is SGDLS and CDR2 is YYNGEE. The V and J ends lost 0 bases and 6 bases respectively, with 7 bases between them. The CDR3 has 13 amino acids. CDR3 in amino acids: CASSVGRINEQFF. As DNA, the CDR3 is TGTGCCAGCAGCGTAGGGAGAATCAATGAGCAGTTCTTC.

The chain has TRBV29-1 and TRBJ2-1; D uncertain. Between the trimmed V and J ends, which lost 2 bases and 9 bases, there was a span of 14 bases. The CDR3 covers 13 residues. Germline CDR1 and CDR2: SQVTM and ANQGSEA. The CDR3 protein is CSVETLAGGEQFF. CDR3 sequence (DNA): TGCAGCGTTGAAACCCTGGCCGGCGGTGAGCAGTTCTTC.

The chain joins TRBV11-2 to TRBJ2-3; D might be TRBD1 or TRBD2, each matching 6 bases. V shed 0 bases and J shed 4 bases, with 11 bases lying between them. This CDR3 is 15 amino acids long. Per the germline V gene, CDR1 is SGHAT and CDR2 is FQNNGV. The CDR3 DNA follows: TGTGCCAGCAGCTTAGACAAGGGGGAGGCAGATACGCAGTATTTT. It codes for CASSLDKGEADTQYF.

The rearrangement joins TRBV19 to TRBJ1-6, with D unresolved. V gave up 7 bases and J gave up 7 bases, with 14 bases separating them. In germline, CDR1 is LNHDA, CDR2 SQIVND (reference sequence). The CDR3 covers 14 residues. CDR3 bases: TGTGCCAGTATCGACCGGGGAAGGAATTCACCCCTCCACTTT. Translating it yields CASIDRGRNSPLHF.

The CDR3 region has the DNA TGTGCCAGCAGCTTAGCCGGGACAGGACTCAATGAGCAGTTCTTC. Its translation: CASSLAGTGLNEQFF. The V and J genes are TRBV7-2 and TRBJ2-1; 8 bases fit TRBD1. The CDR3 length is 15 residues. CDR1 and CDR2 from the germline V gene are SGHTA and FQGNSA. V shed 0 bases and J 6 bases; nucleotides not matched to a gene: 4.

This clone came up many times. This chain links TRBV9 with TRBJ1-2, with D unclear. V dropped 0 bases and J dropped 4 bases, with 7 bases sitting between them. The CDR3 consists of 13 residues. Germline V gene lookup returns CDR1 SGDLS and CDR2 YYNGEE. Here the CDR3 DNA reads TGTGCCAGCAGCGTAGGCGGGATCTATGGCTACACCTTC. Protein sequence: CASSVGGIYGYTF.